A selection of T cell receptor beta chains follows, all from one sample in a study of T cell repertoires in cytomegalovirus infection. Using its own MiXCR run on the reads, TCRdb lists one record per CDR3 protein. The data show some 160,000 distinct CDR3 sequences, 17% seen once. The sequenced sample was CD8+ T cells from PBMCs. The receptor source for this set is a human donor in good health (CMV status not recorded). Some clones in this sample may be carry-over from other donors' samples. CDR3s include the opening cysteine and the closing phenylalanine or tryptophan. The D gene is left open where the match is weak. Clone size is not always given. Where it is, it says once, few, many or a class for expanded clones.

d_call	v_call	clone_size	j_call	cdr3_aa	cdr3_nt
-	TRBV6-2/TRBV6-3	-	TRBJ1-1	CASSFHGRTVNTEAFF	TGTGCCAGCAGTTTTCATGGACGAACGGTGAACACTGAAGCTTTCTTT
TRBD2	TRBV7-2	-	TRBJ2-7	CASNPDGGAEQYF	TGTGCCAGCAACCCGGACGGGGGGGCCGAGCAGTACTTC
-	TRBV7-6	few	TRBJ2-3	CASSLRPQGPTDTQYF	TGTGCCAGCAGCTTAAGGCCCCAGGGCCCCACAGATACGCAGTATTTT
-	TRBV24-1	few	TRBJ2-1	CATSDSTSLRAGNEQFF	TGTGCCACCAGTGACTCGACATCCCTCCGCGCCGGGAATGAGCAGTTCTTC
TRBD2	TRBV28	few	TRBJ2-1	CASSFLGFGGAHEQFF	TGTGCCAGCAGTTTCTTAGGATTCGGGGGGGCACATGAGCAGTTCTTC
-	TRBV25-1	-	TRBJ2-1	CASSVGRSPGQSYNEQFF	TGTGCCAGCAGTGTGGGCCGCTCCCCGGGACAATCGTACAATGAGCAGTTCTTC
TRBD1	TRBV6-5	few	TRBJ1-5	CASSHGQGVYQPQHF	TGTGCCAGCAGCCATGGACAGGGAGTGTATCAGCCCCAGCATTTT
-	TRBV28	few	TRBJ2-1	CASRRGGGEQFF	TGTGCCAGCAGAAGGGGGGGGGGTGAGCAGTTCTTC
TRBD1	TRBV12-5	few	TRBJ1-2	CASGPGQAYGYTF	TGTGCTAGTGGTCCGGGACAGGCATATGGCTACACCTTC
TRBD1	TRBV7-8	few	TRBJ1-6	CASSWGRGTNSPLHF	TGTGCCAGCAGCTGGGGCAGGGGGACTAATTCACCCCTCCACTTT
TRBD1	TRBV28	-	TRBJ2-7	CASRFPGQGSYEQYF	TGTGCCAGCAGATTCCCGGGACAGGGATCCTACGAGCAGTACTTC
-	TRBV7-9	few	TRBJ1-5	CASSLTGREPQHF	TGTGCCAGCAGCTTAACAGGGAGGGAGCCCCAGCATTTT
-	TRBV12-3/TRBV12-4	hyperexpanded	TRBJ2-7	CASSPDTGNYEQYF	TGTGCCAGCAGTCCTGATACAGGGAACTACGAGCAGTACTTC
-	TRBV4-2	-	TRBJ2-2	CASSQEGPRYTGELFF	TGTGCCAGCAGCCAAGAGGGGCCGCGGTACACCGGGGAGCTGTTTTTT
-	TRBV12-3/TRBV12-4	-	TRBJ2-2	CASPTPRAGGELFF	TGTGCCAGCCCAACCCCCAGGGCCGGCGGGGAGCTGTTTTTT
TRBD1	TRBV7-6	-	TRBJ2-2	CASSTTDRGPDPGELFF	TGTGCCAGCAGCACAACGGACAGGGGGCCAGACCCCGGGGAGCTGTTTTTT
TRBD2	TRBV7-2	many	TRBJ2-7	CASSLVGSGRIVDEQYF	TGTGCCAGCAGCTTAGTTGGTAGCGGGAGAATAGTCGACGAGCAGTACTTC
TRBD1	TRBV6-2/TRBV6-3	-	TRBJ1-1	CASSWDRVEAFF	TGTGCCAGCAGCTGGGACAGGGTAGAAGCTTTCTTT
-	TRBV28	few	TRBJ1-5	CASSFLTYNQPQHF	TGTGCCAGCAGTTTTCTTACGTACAATCAGCCCCAGCATTTT
-	TRBV7-8	-	TRBJ1-2	CASSLVGGAGYGYTF	TGTGCCAGCAGCTTAGTTGGGGGCGCGGGCTATGGCTACACCTTC
-	TRBV2	-	TRBJ1-2	CASIGWFSRGTYGYTF	TGTGCCAGCATCGGATGGTTCTCTCGGGGGACCTATGGCTACACCTTC
TRBD2	TRBV20-1	-	TRBJ2-1	CSASQLAARGYNEQFF	TGCAGTGCTAGCCAACTAGCGGCAAGAGGGTACAATGAGCAGTTCTTC
TRBD1	TRBV7-6	few	TRBJ1-1	CASSSGTGGTEAFF	TGTGCCAGCAGCTCCGGGACAGGAGGAACTGAAGCTTTCTTT
TRBD1	TRBV28	few	TRBJ2-5	CASTSQDRRLGQETQYF	TGTGCCAGCACCTCCCAGGACAGGAGGCTCGGCCAAGAGACCCAGTACTTC
-	TRBV7-9	-	TRBJ2-7	CASSLPSGEQYF	TGTGCCAGCAGCTTGCCGAGTGGCGAGCAGTACTTC
-	TRBV7-8	few	TRBJ1-1	CASSPGAESTEAFF	TGTGCCAGCAGCCCAGGCGCAGAGAGCACTGAAGCTTTCTTT
TRBD1	TRBV27	few	TRBJ2-5	CASRGTENRETQYF	TGTGCCAGCAGGGGGACAGAAAATCGGGAGACCCAGTACTTC
-	TRBV28	few	TRBJ2-5	CASTTGAWETQYF	TGTGCCAGCACCACGGGGGCCTGGGAGACCCAGTACTTC
-	TRBV7-6	few	TRBJ1-1	CASSWDGNTEAFF	TGTGCCAGCAGCTGGGACGGGAACACTGAAGCTTTCTTT
TRBD2	TRBV7-2	-	TRBJ2-1	CASSPRTSGSYEQFF	TGTGCCAGCAGCCCGCGGACTAGCGGGAGCTATGAGCAGTTCTTC
TRBD1	TRBV28	-	TRBJ2-4	CASSAAGTVSKNIQYF	TGTGCCAGCAGTGCTGCCGGGACAGTCTCCAAAAACATTCAGTACTTC
TRBD2	TRBV5-1	few	TRBJ2-1	CASSAGLAGADYNEQFF	TGCGCCAGCAGCGCGGGACTAGCGGGAGCAGACTACAATGAGCAGTTCTTC
-	TRBV4-1	few	TRBJ2-1	CASSQEEAGNRNEQFF	TGCGCCAGCAGCCAAGAAGAGGCAGGGAATCGGAATGAGCAGTTCTTC
TRBD1	TRBV20-1	-	TRBJ2-1	CSASATGGMNNEQFF	TGCAGTGCTAGCGCCACAGGGGGAATGAACAATGAGCAGTTCTTC
TRBD1	TRBV7-8	few	TRBJ2-7	CASSTGTGHYEQYF	TGTGCCAGCAGCACCGGGACAGGGCACTACGAGCAGTACTTC
-	TRBV27	few	TRBJ2-7	CASSPPPAGRYEQYF	TGTGCCAGCAGTCCTCCACCTGCAGGGAGATACGAGCAGTACTTC
-	TRBV7-9	many	TRBJ2-7	CASSLTPSYEQYF	TGTGCCAGCAGCTTAACACCCTCCTACGAGCAGTACTTC